Detailed here is one T cell receptor (beta chain). Its specificity is not known. This entry comes from a study of siplizumab effects on memory and regulatory T cells. Germline loops: CDR1 SEHNR, CDR2 FQNEAQ (reference sequence). The V end was cut by 1 base, the J end by 0 bases, with 12 bases between. The CDR3 sequence is 16 residues long. Study results and caveats: Only a minority of proliferating CD4+ or CD8+ clones had an assignable naive or memory phenotype, with roughly 80-95% lacking one.

Sequencing was performed with immunoSEQ multiplex PCR; in TCRdb, only in-frame clones are kept and a portion is missing. This table has roughly 80,000 clones, about 87% appearing once. The sequence was collected from a human donor in good health. Sequences were obtained from Tregs sorted from blood. The chain carries TRBV7-9 and TRBJ1-1; D remains ambiguous. As DNA, the CDR3 is TGTGCCAGCAGCTTAGGGTTTGCGACGATGAACACTGAAGCTTTCTTT. This codes for CASSLGFATMNTEAFF.